The rows below give T cell receptor beta chains drawn from one sample of a study of regulatory T cells in long-lasting Graves disease. One entry per CDR3 protein results from TCRdb running MiXCR on the multiplex PCR reads. The table records 360,000 or so distinct CDR3 sequences, roughly 25% of them present only once. Sequencing used peripheral blood mononuclear cells (PBMCs), obtained when the disease was refractory, from a patient treated with antithyroid drugs. The receptors stem from a woman in her 40s with Graves disease. Both conserved end residues are part of each CDR3. The D gene is left open where the match is weak. Where a row states a size, it is once, few, many or the class of an expanded clone; other rows omit it.

D gene: NA; clone size: NA; V gene: TRBV24-1; J gene: TRBJ2-5; CDR3 DNA: TGTGCCACCAGTGAGGGGGCTTCAAGTCCCCAGTACTTC; CDR3 protein: CATSEGASSPQYF
D gene: TRBD2; clone size: NA; V gene: TRBV28; J gene: TRBJ2-7; CDR3 DNA: TGTGCCAGCAGGCCTGGGACTAGCGGGAGATCTGTGTGGTACGAGCAGTACTTC; CDR3 protein: CASRPGTSGRSVWYEQYF
D gene: TRBD2; clone size: NA; V gene: TRBV12-3/TRBV12-4; J gene: TRBJ2-1; CDR3 DNA: TGTGCCAGCAGGACTAGCGGGGCTTACAATGAGCAGTTCTTC; CDR3 protein: CASRTSGAYNEQFF
D gene: NA; clone size: many; V gene: TRBV6-1; J gene: TRBJ2-7; CDR3 DNA: TGTGCCAGCAGACCACTGGCGGGAGAGCAGTACTTC; CDR3 protein: CASRPLAGEQYF
D gene: NA; clone size: many; V gene: TRBV15; J gene: TRBJ2-7; CDR3 DNA: TGTGCCACCAGCAGAGACGCGGACACTGCCTACGAGCAGTACTTC; CDR3 protein: CATSRDADTAYEQYF
D gene: NA; clone size: few; V gene: TRBV20-1; J gene: TRBJ2-4; CDR3 DNA: TGCAGTGCTACACCACTCCCAAGGGAAGCCAAAAACATTCAGTACTTC; CDR3 protein: CSATPLPREAKNIQYF
D gene: TRBD1; clone size: NA; V gene: TRBV2; J gene: TRBJ1-1; CDR3 DNA: TGTGCCAGCAGTCGATCTCTAGAACAGGGGACATTGAACACTGAAGCTTTCTTT; CDR3 protein: CASSRSLEQGTLNTEAFF
D gene: NA; clone size: NA; V gene: TRBV27; J gene: TRBJ2-7; CDR3 DNA: TGTGCCAGCAGTCCCGATCTATTCTACGAGCAGTACTTC; CDR3 protein: CASSPDLFYEQYF
D gene: TRBD1; clone size: NA; V gene: TRBV9; J gene: TRBJ2-5; CDR3 DNA: TGTGCCAGCAAAGGGGGCAACCAAGAGACCCAGTACTTC; CDR3 protein: CASKGGNQETQYF
D gene: NA; clone size: NA; V gene: TRBV27; J gene: TRBJ2-7; CDR3 DNA: TGTGCCAGCAAGATAGGCCAAAACTACGAGCAGTACTTC; CDR3 protein: CASKIGQNYEQYF
D gene: TRBD2; clone size: many; V gene: TRBV29-1; J gene: TRBJ2-2; CDR3 DNA: TGCAGCGTCCGCGCTAGCGGGAGAACCACCGGGGAGCTGTTTTTT; CDR3 protein: CSVRASGRTTGELFF
D gene: NA; clone size: NA; V gene: TRBV6-1; J gene: TRBJ2-1; CDR3 DNA: TGTGCCAGCAAGGTCTTCCCACGTGACAATGAGCAGTTCTTC; CDR3 protein: CASKVFPRDNEQFF
D gene: NA; clone size: NA; V gene: TRBV3-1; J gene: TRBJ1-1; CDR3 DNA: TGTGCCAGCAGCCATCCGACAGGTTCGAACACTGAAGCTTTCTTT; CDR3 protein: CASSHPTGSNTEAFF
D gene: NA; clone size: many; V gene: TRBV12-3/TRBV12-4; J gene: TRBJ1-6; CDR3 DNA: TGTGCCAGCAGGTCTCATAATTCACCCCTCCACTTT; CDR3 protein: CASRSHNSPLHF
D gene: TRBD1; clone size: NA; V gene: TRBV7-3; J gene: TRBJ1-5; CDR3 DNA: TGTGCCAGCAGCTTAAAGGGGACAGGGAATCAGCCCCAGCATTTT; CDR3 protein: CASSLKGTGNQPQHF
D gene: TRBD1; clone size: few; V gene: TRBV9; J gene: TRBJ1-3; CDR3 DNA: TGTGCCAGCAGCGCCGCAGGGGGCGAAGGAAACACCATATATTTT; CDR3 protein: CASSAAGGEGNTIYF
D gene: NA; clone size: many; V gene: TRBV20-1; J gene: TRBJ1-1; CDR3 DNA: TGCAGTGCTAGTGGGTACGGGTGGAGGACTGAAGCTTTCTTT; CDR3 protein: CSASGYGWRTEAFF
D gene: NA; clone size: few; V gene: TRBV5-1; J gene: TRBJ2-2; CDR3 DNA: TGCGCCAGCAGGCACAGGGAGAACACCGGGGAGCTGTTTTTT; CDR3 protein: CASRHRENTGELFF
D gene: NA; clone size: many; V gene: TRBV27; J gene: TRBJ1-1; CDR3 DNA: TGTGCCAGCAGTTTCAACAGGAGAGTGAACACTGAAGCTTTCTTT; CDR3 protein: CASSFNRRVNTEAFF
D gene: NA; clone size: many; V gene: TRBV28; J gene: TRBJ2-4; CDR3 DNA: TGTGCCAGCAGCCAAAGCGACAGACCCCTAGCCAAAAACATTCAGTACTTC; CDR3 protein: CASSQSDRPLAKNIQYF
D gene: NA; clone size: few; V gene: TRBV2; J gene: TRBJ2-1; CDR3 DNA: TGTGCCACACAGGTCCGGGATGAGCAGTTCTTC; CDR3 protein: CATQVRDEQFF
D gene: TRBD2; clone size: many; V gene: TRBV6-1; J gene: TRBJ2-2; CDR3 DNA: TGTGCCAGCAGTGTTCTAGCGGGAAGAGGCGCCGGGGAGCTGTTTTTT; CDR3 protein: CASSVLAGRGAGELFF
D gene: NA; clone size: NA; V gene: TRBV28; J gene: TRBJ1-5; CDR3 DNA: TGTGCCAGCATATCAACAGGGAACCAGCCCCAGCATTTT; CDR3 protein: CASISTGNQPQHF
D gene: NA; clone size: many; V gene: TRBV2; J gene: TRBJ2-2; CDR3 DNA: TGTGCCAGCAGTGAAATGAGTATCACCGGGGAGCTGTTTTTT; CDR3 protein: CASSEMSITGELFF
D gene: TRBD1; clone size: NA; V gene: TRBV12-3/TRBV12-4; J gene: TRBJ1-2; CDR3 DNA: TGTGCCAGCAGCCGGCAGGGGGGAAAGTATGGCTACACCTTC; CDR3 protein: CASSRQGGKYGYTF
D gene: NA; clone size: NA; V gene: TRBV2; J gene: TRBJ2-5; CDR3 DNA: TGTGCCAGCAGTCCTTTGGACCTCCAAGAGACCCAGTACTTC; CDR3 protein: CASSPLDLQETQYF
D gene: NA; clone size: once; V gene: TRBV19; J gene: TRBJ2-2; CDR3 DNA: TGTGCCAGTAGTTTACAGGGTTCCCTTAACACCGGGGAGCTGTTTTTT; CDR3 protein: CASSLQGSLNTGELFF
D gene: TRBD2; clone size: NA; V gene: TRBV7-9; J gene: TRBJ2-2; CDR3 DNA: TGTGCCAGCAGCTTGTGGGGCGGGAGCCGCACCGGGGAGCTGTTTTTT; CDR3 protein: CASSLWGGSRTGELFF
D gene: NA; clone size: many; V gene: TRBV25-1; J gene: TRBJ2-7; CDR3 DNA: TGTGCCAGCAGTGAACGGCAGGGCCGCTACTACGAGCAGTACTTC; CDR3 protein: CASSERQGRYYEQYF
D gene: NA; clone size: NA; V gene: TRBV7-6; J gene: TRBJ2-5; CDR3 DNA: TGTGCCAGCATGGAGGGATCCGGGACCCAGTACTTC; CDR3 protein: CASMEGSGTQYF
D gene: NA; clone size: few; V gene: TRBV28; J gene: TRBJ2-1; CDR3 DNA: TGTGCCAGCAGTCGACCGGACTCCCCCTACAATGAGCAGTTCTTC; CDR3 protein: CASSRPDSPYNEQFF
D gene: NA; clone size: many; V gene: TRBV2; J gene: TRBJ1-1; CDR3 DNA: TGTGCCAGCAGTGAATTTTCGAACACTGAAGCTTTCTTT; CDR3 protein: CASSEFSNTEAFF
D gene: TRBD1; clone size: once; V gene: TRBV30; J gene: TRBJ2-2; CDR3 DNA: TGTGCCTGGAGGGACAGGGTTAGAACCGGGGAGCTGTTTTTT; CDR3 protein: CAWRDRVRTGELFF
D gene: NA; clone size: few; V gene: TRBV27; J gene: TRBJ1-2; CDR3 DNA: TGTGCCAGCAGTTATAAGGGGATGAACTATGGCTACACCTTC; CDR3 protein: CASSYKGMNYGYTF
D gene: NA; clone size: many; V gene: TRBV20-1; J gene: TRBJ1-2; CDR3 DNA: TGCAGTGCTATACCTTCAGGGAGATTAGATGGCTACACCTTC; CDR3 protein: CSAIPSGRLDGYTF
D gene: TRBD2; clone size: NA; V gene: TRBV5-1; J gene: TRBJ2-1; CDR3 DNA: TGCGCCAGCATCCCAGGACTAGCGGGAGTCAGCAATGAGCAGTTCTTC; CDR3 protein: CASIPGLAGVSNEQFF
D gene: TRBD2; clone size: few; V gene: TRBV7-6; J gene: TRBJ2-2; CDR3 DNA: TGTGCCAGCAGTGGACTAGCGGGAGGGCCATGGACCGGGGAGCTGTTTTTT; CDR3 protein: CASSGLAGGPWTGELFF
D gene: TRBD2; clone size: NA; V gene: TRBV9; J gene: TRBJ2-1; CDR3 DNA: TGTGCCAGCAGCCTAGCTAAGACTAGCGCGAGCTCCTACAATGAGCAGTCCTTC; CDR3 protein: CASSLAKTSASSYNEQSF
D gene: TRBD1; clone size: many; V gene: TRBV6-5; J gene: TRBJ1-1; CDR3 DNA: TGTGCCAGCAGTCACCCGACAGGGGGCCGGGAGAACACTGAAGCTTTCTTT; CDR3 protein: CASSHPTGGRENTEAFF
D gene: NA; clone size: NA; V gene: TRBV11-2; J gene: TRBJ2-3; CDR3 DNA: TGTGCCAGCAGCTTAGATCAGAGGCTGGCGGGAAAAGATACGCAGTATTTT; CDR3 protein: CASSLDQRLAGKDTQYF
D gene: NA; clone size: many; V gene: TRBV28; J gene: TRBJ1-1; CDR3 DNA: TGTGCCAGCAGCCCTTCGGACAGATACACTGAAGCTTTCTTT; CDR3 protein: CASSPSDRYTEAFF
D gene: TRBD2; clone size: NA; V gene: TRBV2; J gene: TRBJ2-1; CDR3 DNA: TGTGCCAGCGGACTAGCGAGGAATGAGCAGTTCTTC; CDR3 protein: CASGLARNEQFF
D gene: NA; clone size: NA; V gene: TRBV29-1; J gene: TRBJ2-3; CDR3 DNA: TGCAGCGTTGAAGTTAGCACAGATACGCAGTATTTT; CDR3 protein: CSVEVSTDTQYF
D gene: NA; clone size: few; V gene: TRBV28; J gene: TRBJ1-6; CDR3 DNA: TGTGCCAGCAAGACCGGGGCGAATCCACCCCTCCACTTT; CDR3 protein: CASKTGANPPLHF
D gene: NA; clone size: NA; V gene: TRBV7-8; J gene: TRBJ2-5; CDR3 DNA: TGTGCCAGCATCTGGGGGATTGACCAGTACTTC; CDR3 protein: CASIWGIDQYF
D gene: NA; clone size: once; V gene: TRBV4-1; J gene: TRBJ2-7; CDR3 DNA: TGCGCCAGCAGCCAAGATCTTGGAGCAGCAACCTACGAGCAGTACTTC; CDR3 protein: CASSQDLGAATYEQYF
D gene: NA; clone size: many; V gene: TRBV12-3/TRBV12-4; J gene: TRBJ2-7; CDR3 DNA: TGTGCCAGCACCTTCGGTGGCAATAGGGGCTACGAGCAGTACTTC; CDR3 protein: CASTFGGNRGYEQYF
D gene: NA; clone size: few; V gene: TRBV4-1; J gene: TRBJ2-4; CDR3 DNA: TGCGCCAGCAGCCAACCGTCACTTGCGGGGAGGAACATTCAGTACTTC; CDR3 protein: CASSQPSLAGRNIQYF
D gene: TRBD1; clone size: NA; V gene: TRBV6-1; J gene: TRBJ2-2; CDR3 DNA: TGTGCCAGCATGACAGGGGCTAACACCGGGGAGCTGTTTTTT; CDR3 protein: CASMTGANTGELFF
D gene: TRBD1; clone size: NA; V gene: TRBV4-1; J gene: TRBJ2-5; CDR3 DNA: TGCGCCAGCAGCCAAGAAGTGGCCAGGGGGCGAGAGACCCAGTACTTC; CDR3 protein: CASSQEVARGRETQYF
D gene: NA; clone size: many; V gene: TRBV28; J gene: TRBJ1-1; CDR3 DNA: TGTGCCAGCAGTATTAGGGGCGAAACTGAAGCTTTCTTT; CDR3 protein: CASSIRGETEAFF
D gene: TRBD1; clone size: many; V gene: TRBV28; J gene: TRBJ1-4; CDR3 DNA: TGTGCCAGCAGTAACAGGGGTTCGACCTCCCAAAAACTGTTTTTT; CDR3 protein: CASSNRGSTSQKLFF
D gene: NA; clone size: few; V gene: TRBV20-1; J gene: TRBJ1-5; CDR3 DNA: TGCAGTGCTAGAGATCTAATACGGCACCAACGAGTAAGCAATCAGCCCCAGCATTTT; CDR3 protein: CSARDLIRHQRVSNQPQHF
D gene: NA; clone size: few; V gene: TRBV19; J gene: TRBJ2-7; CDR3 DNA: TGTGCCACAAATTCCGGGCTCATCCCCTACGAGCAGTACTTC; CDR3 protein: CATNSGLIPYEQYF